Below, one T cell receptor (beta chain) is given with its context. This may come from a read error, since a much larger clone is one base off. PCR was performed a second time for roughly 7 to 11 cycles using a sample-barcoded 5' primer and a J-beta primer mix. Researchers report that a template-switch adaptor with 12 random nucleotides tagged each cDNA molecule. Each CDR3 protein is one row after TCRdb ran MiXCR on the 5' RACE reads. Here the sample spans more than 800,000 distinct CDR3 sequences, 25% to 35% being singletons. This CDR3 contains 16 residues. After removal of 5 bases from V and 7 bases from J, the junction contained 14 bases not matched to a gene. Germline assignment: CDR1 SSHAT and CDR2 FNYEAQ (reference sequence). The source of the sample is a study of blood T cells in healthy people across ages. Study-level background: There was about one barcoded beta molecule captured by template switching per two T cells.

The chain has TRBV7-7 and TRBJ2-5; 9 nucleotides match TRBD2. Sequenced input: blood. The sequence was obtained from a woman over 75 in good health. CDR3 residues: CASSLGLASGEGTQYF. The CDR3 nucleotides read TGTGCCAGCAGCCTAGGTCTTGCTAGCGGGGAAGGGACCCAGTACTTC. Full variable domain (remainder filled in from reference TRBV7-7 and TRBJ2-5): GAGVSQSPRYKVTKRGQDVTLRCDPISSHATLYWYQQALGQGPEFLTYFNYEAQPDKSGLPSDRFSAERPEGSISTLTIQRTEQRDSAMYRCASSLGLASGEGTQYFGPGTRLLVL.